Shown below are 25 T cell receptor beta chains from a single sample sequenced in a study of graft-versus-host responses after intestinal transplantation. No antigen has been assigned to these receptors. Some clones are missing from TCRdb's copy, which holds only in-frame ones; the method was immunoSEQ multiplex PCR. The table has fewer than 130,000 clones, roughly 93% seen once; the top ten hold less than 0.55%. The sequences come from unstimulated CD8+ T cells sorted from spleen or lymph node cells, collected before intestinal transplant. These receptors were taken from a human donor who received an intestinal transplant.

The CDR3 nucleotides read TGTGCCAGCAGTCCTCCCCATCAGCCCCAGCATTTT. This translates into CASSPPHQPQHF. J is TRBJ1-5 and V is TRBV6-1; D ambiguous. CDR3 length: 12 residues. The V end was cut by 5 bases, the J end by 5 bases, with 7 bases between. Germline V gene sequence: CDR1 MNHNS, CDR2 SASEGT.

The chain couples TRBV2 to TRBJ1-2, with unresolved D. Germline-derived CDR1 and CDR2 are SNHLY and FYNNEI. The CDR3 spans 13 residues. Trimming cost V 2 bases and J 5 bases, with 9 bases left between them. This CDR3 is CASSEYGSYGYTF. The CDR3 nucleotides read TGTGCCAGCAGTGAATACGGATCTTATGGCTACACCTTC.

This rearrangement joins TRBV19 to TRBJ2-7; D ambiguous. The CDR3 is 13 residues long. V was trimmed by 0 bases and J by 3 bases, leaving 6 bases between them. The germline V gene encodes CDR1 LNHDA and CDR2 SQIVND (reference sequence). The CDR3 nucleotides read TGTGCCAGTAGTATAGATGGTTTCTACGAGCAGTACTTC. It codes for CASSIDGFYEQYF. The full variable domain, completed using reference TRBV19 and TRBJ2-7, is DGGITQSPKYLFRKEGQNVTLSCEQNLNHDAMYWYRQDPGQGLRLIYYSQIVNDFQKGDIAEGYSVSREKKESFPLTVTSAQKNPTAFYLCASSIDGFYEQYFGPGTRLTVT.

CDR3 loop: CASSLAQINEQFF. CDR3 sequence (DNA): TGTGCCAGCAGCTTAGCCCAGATCAATGAGCAGTTCTTC. This chain uses TRBV7-9 with TRBJ2-1; no definite D call. Germline V gene data show CDR1 as SEHNR and CDR2 as FQNEAQ (reference sequence). Trimming took 0 bases from V and 6 from J, leaving 6 bases between them. The CDR3 extends over 13 amino acids. Filled out from reference TRBV7-9 and TRBJ2-1, the complete variable domain reads DTGVSQNPRHKITKRGQNVTFRCDPISEHNRLYWYRQTLGQGPEFLTYFQNEAQLEKSRLLSDRFSAERPKGSFSTLEIQRTEQGDSAMYLCASSLAQINEQFFGPGTRLTVL.

This clone was seen only once. J is TRBJ2-1 and V is TRBV5-1, with D unclear. Germline CDR1 is SGHRS and CDR2 is YFSETQ. The CDR3 extends over 13 amino acids. V was clipped by 0 bases and J by 10 bases, with 11 bases between them. The CDR3 protein is CASSLEWPEEQFF. CDR3 DNA: TGCGCCAGCAGCTTGGAGTGGCCGGAGGAGCAGTTCTTC.

This clone was detected only a few times. The V and J genes are TRBV19 and TRBJ2-1; D unclear. Trimming stripped 1 base from V and 6 bases from J, with 4 bases between. The CDR3 has 12 amino acids. The germline CDR1 and CDR2 sequences are LNHDA and SQIVND (reference sequence). The CDR3 loop is CASSIGFNEQFF. The DNA of the CDR3 is TGTGCCAGTAGTATAGGGTTCAATGAGCAGTTCTTC. Looking up the rest from reference TRBV19 and TRBJ2-1 gives the full variable domain: DGGITQSPKYLFRKEGQNVTLSCEQNLNHDAMYWYRQDPGQGLRLIYYSQIVNDFQKGDIAEGYSVSREKKESFPLTVTSAQKNPTAFYLCASSIGFNEQFFGPGTRLTVL.

The chain uses TRBV5-4 and TRBJ2-3; D call uncertain. V was trimmed by 0 bases and J by 11 bases, leaving 10 bases between them. There are 12 residues in the CDR3. Germline-derived CDR1 and CDR2 are SGHNT and YYREEE (reference sequence). CDR3 residues: CASSLEGKEQYF. CDR3 DNA sequence: TGTGCCAGCAGCTTGGAGGGAAAGGAGCAGTATTTT. The full variable domain, its missing parts supplied by reference TRBV5-4 and TRBJ2-3, is ETGVTQSPTHLIKTRGQQVTLRCSSQSGHNTVSWYQQALGQGPQFIFQYYREEENGRGNFPPRFSGLQFPNYSSELNVNALELDDSALYLCASSLEGKEQYFGPGTRLTVL.

This chain links TRBV6-6 with TRBJ2-7, with 9 nucleotides matching TRBD2. Germline V lookup: CDR1 MNHNY, CDR2 SVGAGI (reference sequence). Losses at the gene ends were 5 bases for V and 5 bases for J; bases not matched to a gene: 7. The CDR3 is 14 residues long. DNA of the CDR3: TGTGCCAGCAGTAACGTAGCGGGAGTGCACGAGCAGTACTTC. This translates into CASSNVAGVHEQYF.

The rearrangement joins TRBV19 to TRBJ1-5; 7 nucleotides match TRBD1. The CDR3 contains 15 residues. CDR1 is LNHDA and CDR2 is SQIVND in the germline V gene (reference sequence). V gave up 7 bases and J gave up 6 bases; unmatched junction bases: 12. The CDR3 is CASTGRDRSAQPQHF. CDR3 coding DNA: TGTGCCAGTACTGGACGGGACAGATCGGCTCAGCCCCAGCATTTT.

This clone was found once. The J gene is TRBJ1-1, the V gene TRBV6-1; 7 nucleotides agree with TRBD1. V lost 2 bases and J lost 4; bases outside the gene matches: 1. The CDR3 is 13 residues long. In germline, CDR1 is MNHNS, CDR2 SASEGT. CDR3 residues: CASSENRGTEAFF. The CDR3, as DNA: TGTGCCAGCAGTGAAAACAGGGGCACTGAAGCTTTCTTT.

The rearrangement uses TRBV9 and TRBJ1-3; tentative D call: TRBD1 (5 bases). Looked up from germline, CDR1 is SGDLS and CDR2 is YYNGEE. Between the trimmed V and J ends, which lost 3 bases and 2 bases, there was a span of 21 bases. This CDR3 has 18 residues. This CDR3 is CASSGVPTVAGPGNTIYF. In DNA form, the CDR3 reads TGTGCCAGCAGCGGAGTGCCCACAGTCGCGGGGCCTGGAAACACCATATATTTT.

Of note for this clone: This CDR3 is also generated by other DNA sequences in the sample. V and J are TRBV27 and TRBJ2-1; D gene ambiguous. Deletions cut 6 bases from V and 2 bases from J, with 8 bases between. CDR1 is MNHEY and CDR2 is SMNVEV in the germline V gene (reference sequence). The CDR3 totals 13 residues. For the CDR3, the DNA is TGTGCCAGCAGCCTCAGCCCCTACAATGAGCAGTTCTTC. Translating gives CASSLSPYNEQFF.

This clone was seen once. V usage is TRBV4-1 and J usage is TRBJ2-2, with 10 bases identical to TRBD2. Trimming removed 0 bases from V and 5 bases from J; junction bases left unmatched: 9. Germline V gives CDR1 MGHRA, CDR2 YSYEKL. This CDR3 comprises 18 residues. CDR3 sequence reads: CASSQESRLAGVTGELFF. Here the CDR3 DNA reads TGCGCCAGCAGCCAAGAATCCCGGCTAGCGGGAGTAACCGGGGAGCTGTTTTTT.

V and J are TRBV9 and TRBJ2-2; TRBD2 agrees at 8 bases. The V segment lost 5 bases and the J segment 4 bases; nucleotides outside the gene matches: 13. Germline V lookup: CDR1 SGDLS, CDR2 YYNGEE. This CDR3 has 17 residues. The chain's CDR3 is CASSDTYGLAATGELFF. As DNA, the CDR3 is TGTGCCAGCAGTGATACTTATGGACTAGCTGCCACCGGGGAGCTGTTTTTT.

In its sample, this clone was seen a few times. The rearrangement joins TRBV6-6 to TRBJ1-2, with a tentative D call TRBD1 (5 bases). CDR3 length: 14 amino acids. The germline V gene encodes CDR1 MNHNY and CDR2 SVGAGI (reference sequence). V lost 5 bases and J lost 4, with 14 bases in between. The CDR3 region has the DNA TGTGCCAGCAGTGGGACCGCCGGGTCCTATGGCTACACCTTC. Protein product: CASSGTAGSYGYTF.

V usage is TRBV29-1 and J usage is TRBJ1-1, with 7 positions matching TRBD1. The V and J ends lost 8 bases and 2 bases, in that order; junction bases with no gene match: 5. CDR1 and CDR2 from the germline V gene are SQVTM and ANQGSEA. The CDR3 totals 12 residues. As DNA, the CDR3 is TGCAGCTTCCGACAGGGTAACACTGAAGCTTTCTTT. This encodes CSFRQGNTEAFF.

The chain joins TRBV27 to TRBJ1-1; possible D gene TRBD1, 6 bases. Germline assignment: CDR1 MNHEY and CDR2 SMNVEV (reference sequence). The length of the CDR3 is 16 residues. Trimming removed 5 bases at V and 4 bases at J, with 20 bases between. DNA of the CDR3: TGTGCCAGCAGTACAGGACAGAGCCTTTCGAGCACTGAAGCTTTCTTT. This encodes CASSTGQSLSSTEAFF.

This chain connects TRBV2 to TRBJ2-1; D is uncertain. Germline V CDR1 and CDR2: SNHLY, FYNNEI. Trimming took 7 bases from V and 3 from J, leaving 10 bases between them. CDR3 length: 13 amino acids. The CDR3 reads CASKWASYNEQFF. Written as DNA, the CDR3 is TGTGCCAGCAAGTGGGCCAGCTACAATGAGCAGTTCTTC.

The chain has TRBV7-9 and TRBJ2-3; 11 bases align to TRBD2. J gave up 3 bases and V 6 bases, and 11 bases lay outside the gene matches. This CDR3 is built from 17 residues. Germline-derived CDR1 and CDR2 are SEHNR and FQNEAQ (reference sequence). The CDR3 nucleotides read TGTGCCAGCAGTTGGCCTTCCGGGACTAGCGGAACAGATACGCAGTATTTT. This codes for CASSWPSGTSGTDTQYF.

V and J are TRBV6-1 and TRBJ2-2, with D maybe TRBD1 (5 bases). Germline CDR1 and CDR2: MNHNS and SASEGT. CDR3 size: 13 residues. V lost 8 bases to trimming and J lost 5 bases, with 12 bases between them. The CDR3 spells CASPMGRTGELFF. In nucleotides, the CDR3 is TGTGCCAGCCCGATGGGGCGTACCGGGGAGCTGTTTTTT.

The rearrangement uses TRBV6-5 and TRBJ2-7; D gene uncertain. Germline CDR1 and CDR2: MNHEY and SVGAGI. The CDR3 totals 12 residues. V lost 4 bases and J 6 bases, leaving 10 bases between the germline ends. The CDR3 sequence is CASSSLYTEQYF. CDR3 DNA: TGTGCCAGCAGTTCCCTCTATACCGAGCAGTACTTC.

The chain links TRBV2 to TRBJ1-1; D is ambiguous. The V gene's germline CDR1 is SNHLY and CDR2 FYNNEI. The V end was cut by 4 bases, the J end by 4 bases, with 7 bases between. The CDR3 is made up of 12 amino acids. Here the CDR3 DNA reads TGTGCCAGCAGTGCCCTCTCCACTGAAGCTTTCTTT. Translated: CASSALSTEAFF. Filled out from reference TRBV2 and TRBJ1-1, the complete variable domain reads EPEVTQTPSHQVTQMGQEVILRCVPISNHLYFYWYRQILGQKVEFLVSFYNNEISEKSEIFDDQFSVERPDGSNFTLKIRSTKLEDSAMYFCASSALSTEAFFGQGTRLTVV.

The chain carries TRBV4-1 and TRBJ2-3; the D is unclear. From germline, CDR1 is MGHRA and CDR2 YSYEKL. The germline V and J ends were trimmed by 9 bases and 4 bases, with 29 bases remaining between them. The CDR3 totals 18 residues. CDR3 sequence reads: CASVPTGTRHLSPDTQYF. The CDR3 nucleotides are TGCGCCAGTGTCCCGACTGGAACAAGACACCTCTCTCCAGATACGCAGTATTTT.

The chain joins TRBV27 to TRBJ2-7; TRBD2 aligns across 14 bases. The CDR3 spans 16 residues. Germline trimming cut 6 bases from V and 5 bases from J; bases unmatched to any gene: 9. Germline V lookup: CDR1 MNHEY, CDR2 SMNVEV (reference sequence). CDR3 DNA: TGTGCCAGCAGCCCGGGACTAGCGGGAGTGGGACACGAGCAGTACTTC. Translation: CASSPGLAGVGHEQYF.

The J gene is TRBJ2-5, the V gene TRBV5-6; 8 bases fit TRBD2. The DNA end lines up better with TRBJ2-7; the J call may be wrong. The CDR3 spans 14 residues. Germline V CDR1 and CDR2: SGHDT, YYEEEE. The CDR3 is CASSPGLGSYEQYF. As DNA, the CDR3 is TGTGCCAGCAGCCCGGGACTAGGGTCCTACGAGCAGTACTTC.